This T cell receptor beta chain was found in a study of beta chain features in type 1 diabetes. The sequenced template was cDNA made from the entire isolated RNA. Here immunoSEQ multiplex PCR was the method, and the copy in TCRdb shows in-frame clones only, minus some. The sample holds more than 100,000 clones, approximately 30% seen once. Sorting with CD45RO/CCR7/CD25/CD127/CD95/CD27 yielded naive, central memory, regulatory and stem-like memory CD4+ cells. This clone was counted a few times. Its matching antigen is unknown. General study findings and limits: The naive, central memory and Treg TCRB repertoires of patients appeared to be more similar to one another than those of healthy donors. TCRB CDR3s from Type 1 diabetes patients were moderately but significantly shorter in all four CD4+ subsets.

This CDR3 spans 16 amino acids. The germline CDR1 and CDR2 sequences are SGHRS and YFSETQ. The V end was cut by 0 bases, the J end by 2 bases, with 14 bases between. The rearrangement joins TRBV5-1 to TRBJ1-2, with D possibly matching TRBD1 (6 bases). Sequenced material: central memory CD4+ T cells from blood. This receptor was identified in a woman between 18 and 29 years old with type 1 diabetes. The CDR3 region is CASSLVGGQTNYGYTF. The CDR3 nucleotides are TGCGCCAGCAGCTTGGTCGGGGGGCAGACCAACTATGGCTACACCTTC.